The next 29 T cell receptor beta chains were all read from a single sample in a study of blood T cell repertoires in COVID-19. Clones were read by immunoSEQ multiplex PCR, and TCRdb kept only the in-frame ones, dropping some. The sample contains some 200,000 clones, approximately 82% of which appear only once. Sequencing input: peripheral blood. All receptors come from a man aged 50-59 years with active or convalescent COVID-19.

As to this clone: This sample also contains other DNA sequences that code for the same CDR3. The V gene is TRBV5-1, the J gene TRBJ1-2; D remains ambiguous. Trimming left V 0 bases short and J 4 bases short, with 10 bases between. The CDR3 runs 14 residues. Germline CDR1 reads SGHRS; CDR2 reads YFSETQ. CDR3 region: CASSLAVGSYGYTF. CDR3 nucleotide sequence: TGCGCCAGCAGCTTGGCCGTGGGCTCCTATGGCTACACCTTC.

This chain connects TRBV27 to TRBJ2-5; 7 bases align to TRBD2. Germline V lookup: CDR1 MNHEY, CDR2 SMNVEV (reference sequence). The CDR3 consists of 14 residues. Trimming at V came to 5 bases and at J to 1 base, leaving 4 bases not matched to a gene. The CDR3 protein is CASSPTSPQETQYF. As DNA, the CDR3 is TGTGCCAGCAGTCCGACTAGCCCCCAAGAGACCCAGTACTTC.

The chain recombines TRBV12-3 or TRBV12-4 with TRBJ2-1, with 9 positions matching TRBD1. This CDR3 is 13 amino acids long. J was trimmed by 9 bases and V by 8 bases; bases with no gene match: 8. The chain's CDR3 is CASRTGESGEQFF. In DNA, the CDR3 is TGTGCCAGCCGGACAGGGGAGAGCGGTGAGCAGTTCTTC.

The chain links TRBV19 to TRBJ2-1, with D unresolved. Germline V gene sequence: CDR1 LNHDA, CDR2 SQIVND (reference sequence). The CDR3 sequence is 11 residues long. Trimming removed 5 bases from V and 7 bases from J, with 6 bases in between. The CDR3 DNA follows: TGTGCCAGTAGTTCGCGGAATGAGCAGTTCTTC. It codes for CASSSRNEQFF.

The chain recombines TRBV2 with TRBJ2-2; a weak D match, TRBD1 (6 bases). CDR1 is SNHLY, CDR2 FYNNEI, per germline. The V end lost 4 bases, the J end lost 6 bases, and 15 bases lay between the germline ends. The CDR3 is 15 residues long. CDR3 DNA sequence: TGTGCCAGCAGTGTTAACAGGGTGGGGGCCGGGGAGCTGTTTTTT. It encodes CASSVNRVGAGELFF.

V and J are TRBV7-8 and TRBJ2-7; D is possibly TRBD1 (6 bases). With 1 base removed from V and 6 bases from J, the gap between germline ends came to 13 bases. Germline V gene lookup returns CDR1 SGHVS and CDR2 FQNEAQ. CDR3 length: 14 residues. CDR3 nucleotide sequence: TGTGCCAGCAGCTTAGGTTCGGGCAGGGGCGAGCAGTACGTC. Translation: CASSLGSGRGEQYV.

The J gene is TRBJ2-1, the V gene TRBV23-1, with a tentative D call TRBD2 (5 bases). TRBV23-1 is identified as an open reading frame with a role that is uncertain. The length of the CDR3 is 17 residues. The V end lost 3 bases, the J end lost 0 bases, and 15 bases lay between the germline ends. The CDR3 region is CASSQCRPGSSYNEQFF. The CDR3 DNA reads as TGCGCCAGCAGTCAGTGCCGGCCTGGGAGCTCCTACAATGAGCAGTTCTTC.

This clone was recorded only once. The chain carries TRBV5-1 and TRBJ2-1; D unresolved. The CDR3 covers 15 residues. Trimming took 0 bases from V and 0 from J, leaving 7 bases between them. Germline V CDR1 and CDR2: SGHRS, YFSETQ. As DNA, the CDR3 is TGCGCCAGCAGCTTGGCCGATAGCTCCTACAATGAGCAGTTCTTC. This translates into CASSLADSSYNEQFF.

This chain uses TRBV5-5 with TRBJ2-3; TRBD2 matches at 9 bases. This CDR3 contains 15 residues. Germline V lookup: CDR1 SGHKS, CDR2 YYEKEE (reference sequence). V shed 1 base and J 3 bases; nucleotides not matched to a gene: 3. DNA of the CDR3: TGTGCCAGCAGCTTGTCTAGCGGGGATACAGATACGCAGTATTTT. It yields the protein CASSLSSGDTDTQYF.

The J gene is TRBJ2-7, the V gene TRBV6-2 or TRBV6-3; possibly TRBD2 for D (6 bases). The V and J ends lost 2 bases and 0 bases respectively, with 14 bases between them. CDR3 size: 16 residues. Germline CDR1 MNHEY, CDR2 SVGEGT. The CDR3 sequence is CASSYLRWDFSYEQYF. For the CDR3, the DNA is TGTGCCAGCAGTTACCTAAGATGGGACTTCTCCTACGAGCAGTACTTC.

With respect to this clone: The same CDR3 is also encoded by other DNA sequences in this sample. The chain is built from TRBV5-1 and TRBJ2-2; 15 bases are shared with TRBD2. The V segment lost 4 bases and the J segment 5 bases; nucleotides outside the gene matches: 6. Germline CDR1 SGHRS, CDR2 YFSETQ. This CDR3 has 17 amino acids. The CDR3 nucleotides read TGCGCCAGCAGCCGGGGACTAGCGGGAGGAGGGACCGGGGAGCTGTTTTTT. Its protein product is CASSRGLAGGGTGELFF.

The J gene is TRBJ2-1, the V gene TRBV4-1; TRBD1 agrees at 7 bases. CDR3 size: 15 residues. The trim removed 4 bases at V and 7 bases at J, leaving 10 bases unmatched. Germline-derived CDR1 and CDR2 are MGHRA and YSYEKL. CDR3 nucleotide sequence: TGCGCCAGCAGCCCCCGACAGGGAATTGGTAATGAGCAGTTCTTC. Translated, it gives CASSPRQGIGNEQFF.

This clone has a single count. CDR3 residues: CASFAGTGLQETQYF. CDR3 DNA: TGCGCCAGCTTCGCCGGGACAGGGTTACAAGAGACCCAGTACTTC. The chain links TRBV5-1 to TRBJ2-5; TRBD1 matches 9 bases. From germline, CDR1 is SGHRS and CDR2 YFSETQ. Unmatched junction bases numbered 9, after V lost 7 bases and J lost 2 bases. The length of the CDR3 is 15 residues.

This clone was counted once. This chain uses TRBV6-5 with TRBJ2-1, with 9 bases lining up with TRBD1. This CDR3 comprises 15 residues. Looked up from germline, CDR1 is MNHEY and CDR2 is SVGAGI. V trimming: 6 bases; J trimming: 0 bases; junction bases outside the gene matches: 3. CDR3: CASSQGQGSYNEQFF. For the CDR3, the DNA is TGTGCCAGCAGCCAGGGACAGGGCTCCTACAATGAGCAGTTCTTC.

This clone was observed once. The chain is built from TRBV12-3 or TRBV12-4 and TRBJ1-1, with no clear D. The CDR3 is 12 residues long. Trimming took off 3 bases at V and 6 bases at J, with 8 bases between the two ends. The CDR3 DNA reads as TGTGCCAGCAGTTTTAGATGGTCTGAAGCTTTCTTT. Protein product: CASSFRWSEAFF.

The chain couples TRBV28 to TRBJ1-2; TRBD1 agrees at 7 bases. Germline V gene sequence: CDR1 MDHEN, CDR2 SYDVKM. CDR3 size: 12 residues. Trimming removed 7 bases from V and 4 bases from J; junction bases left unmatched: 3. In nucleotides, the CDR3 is TGTGCCAGCACCGAGGGGGCCTATGGCTACACCTTC. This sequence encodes CASTEGAYGYTF.

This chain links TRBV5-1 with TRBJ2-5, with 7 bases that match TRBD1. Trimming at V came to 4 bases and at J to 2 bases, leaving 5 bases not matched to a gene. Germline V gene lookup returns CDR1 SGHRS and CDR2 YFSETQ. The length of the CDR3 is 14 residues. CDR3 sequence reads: CASSHGTDQETQYF. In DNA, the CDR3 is TGCGCCAGCAGCCACGGGACAGATCAAGAGACCCAGTACTTC.

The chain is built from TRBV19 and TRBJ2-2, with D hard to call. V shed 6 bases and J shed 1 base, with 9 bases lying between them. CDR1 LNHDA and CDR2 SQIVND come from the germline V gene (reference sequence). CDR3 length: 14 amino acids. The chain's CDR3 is CASRVLMNTGELFF. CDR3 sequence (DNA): TGTGCCAGTAGGGTTCTAATGAACACCGGGGAGCTGTTTTTT.

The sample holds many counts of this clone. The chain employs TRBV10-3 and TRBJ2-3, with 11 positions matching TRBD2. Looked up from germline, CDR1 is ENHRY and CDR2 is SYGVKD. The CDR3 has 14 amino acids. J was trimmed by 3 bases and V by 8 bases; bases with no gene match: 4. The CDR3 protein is CAIGRLAGTDTQYF. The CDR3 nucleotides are TGTGCCATCGGCCGACTAGCGGGAACAGATACGCAGTATTTT.

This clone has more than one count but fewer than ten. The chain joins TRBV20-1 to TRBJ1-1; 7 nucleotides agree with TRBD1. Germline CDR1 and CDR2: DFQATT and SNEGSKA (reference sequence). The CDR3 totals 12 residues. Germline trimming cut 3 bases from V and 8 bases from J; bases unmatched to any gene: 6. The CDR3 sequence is CSASAGGREAFF. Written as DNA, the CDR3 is TGCAGTGCTAGTGCAGGGGGGCGCGAAGCTTTCTTT.

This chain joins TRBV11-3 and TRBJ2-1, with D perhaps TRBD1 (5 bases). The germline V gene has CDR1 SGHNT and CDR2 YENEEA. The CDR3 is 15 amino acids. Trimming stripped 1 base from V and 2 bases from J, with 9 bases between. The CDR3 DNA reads TGTGCCAGCAGCTTAGGCCAGGGCGCCTACAATGAGCAGTTCTTC. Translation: CASSLGQGAYNEQFF.

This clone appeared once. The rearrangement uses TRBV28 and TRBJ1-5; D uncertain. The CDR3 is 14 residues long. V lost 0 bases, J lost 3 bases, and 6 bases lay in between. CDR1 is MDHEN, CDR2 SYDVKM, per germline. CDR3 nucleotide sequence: TGTGCCAGCAGTTTATGGCGGAACAATCAGCCCCAGCATTTT. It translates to CASSLWRNNQPQHF.

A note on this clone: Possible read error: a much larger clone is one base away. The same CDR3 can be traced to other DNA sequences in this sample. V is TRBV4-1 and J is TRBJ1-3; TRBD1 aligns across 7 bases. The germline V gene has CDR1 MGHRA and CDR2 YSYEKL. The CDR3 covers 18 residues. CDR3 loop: CASSQDPRGVSSGNTIYF. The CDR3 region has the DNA TGCGCCAGTAGCCAAGATCCCAGGGGGGTAAGCTCTGGAAACACCATATATTTT.

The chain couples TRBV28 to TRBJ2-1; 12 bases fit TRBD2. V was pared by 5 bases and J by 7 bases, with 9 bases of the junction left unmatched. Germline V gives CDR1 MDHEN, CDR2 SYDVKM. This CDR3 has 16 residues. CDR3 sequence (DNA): TGTGCCAGCAGTGTCCCGACTAGCGGGAGTAGGAATGAGCAGTTCTTC. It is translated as CASSVPTSGSRNEQFF.

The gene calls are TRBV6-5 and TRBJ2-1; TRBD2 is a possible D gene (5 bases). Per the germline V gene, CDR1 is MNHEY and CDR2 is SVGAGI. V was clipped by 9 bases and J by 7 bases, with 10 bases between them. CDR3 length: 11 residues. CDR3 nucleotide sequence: TGTGCCAGTCTCCCGGGAAATGAGCAGTTCTTC. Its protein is CASLPGNEQFF.

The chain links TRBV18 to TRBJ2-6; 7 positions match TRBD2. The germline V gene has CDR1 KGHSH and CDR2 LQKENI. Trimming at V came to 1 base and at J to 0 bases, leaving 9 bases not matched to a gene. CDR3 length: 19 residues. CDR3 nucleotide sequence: TGTGCCAGCTCACCACTTGTATCTAGCGGTAGCTCTGGGGCCAACGTCCTGACTTTC. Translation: CASSPLVSSGSSGANVLTF.

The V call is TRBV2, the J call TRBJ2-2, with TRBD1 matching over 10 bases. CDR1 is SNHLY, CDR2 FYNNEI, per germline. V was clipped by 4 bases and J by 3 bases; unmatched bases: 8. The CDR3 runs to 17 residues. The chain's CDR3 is CASSGETGGAHTGELFF. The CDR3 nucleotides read TGTGCCAGCAGTGGAGAGACAGGGGGCGCGCACACCGGGGAGCTGTTTTTT.

DNA of the CDR3: TGTGCCAGCAGCCTAGGAGGGTTTTATAGCAATCAGCCCCAGCATTTT. It encodes CASSLGGFYSNQPQHF. This chain uses TRBV3-1 (or the pseudogene TRBV3-2) with TRBJ1-5, with D unclear. The CDR3 loop spans 16 amino acids. Germline V gene lookup returns CDR1 LGHDT and CDR2 YNNKEL (reference sequence). V lost 4 bases to trimming and J lost 0 bases, with 13 bases between them.

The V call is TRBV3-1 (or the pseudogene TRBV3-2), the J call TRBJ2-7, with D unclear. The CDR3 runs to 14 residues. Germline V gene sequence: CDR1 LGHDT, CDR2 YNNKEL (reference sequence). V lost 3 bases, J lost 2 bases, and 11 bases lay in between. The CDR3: CASSQGHLTYEQYF. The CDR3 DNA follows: TGTGCCAGCAGCCAGGGCCACCTTACCTACGAGCAGTACTTC.